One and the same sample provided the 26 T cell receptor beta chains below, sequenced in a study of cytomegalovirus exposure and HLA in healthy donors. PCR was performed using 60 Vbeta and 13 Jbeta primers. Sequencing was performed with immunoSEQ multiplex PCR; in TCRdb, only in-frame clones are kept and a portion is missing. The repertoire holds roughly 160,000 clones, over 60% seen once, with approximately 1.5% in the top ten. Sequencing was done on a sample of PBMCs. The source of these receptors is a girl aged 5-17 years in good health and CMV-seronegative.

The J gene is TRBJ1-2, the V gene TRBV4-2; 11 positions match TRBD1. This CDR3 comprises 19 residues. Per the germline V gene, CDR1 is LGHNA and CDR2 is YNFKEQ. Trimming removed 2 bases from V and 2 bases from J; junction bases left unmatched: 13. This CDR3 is CASSQPGLGRTGGNYGYTF. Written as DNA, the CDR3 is TGTGCCAGCAGCCAACCGGGTTTGGGAAGGACAGGGGGCAACTATGGCTACACCTTC.

The CDR3: CASSSHSQETQYF. CDR3 DNA sequence: TGTGCCAGTAGTAGCCACAGCCAAGAGACCCAGTACTTC. The chain couples TRBV19 to TRBJ2-5, with no clear D. The CDR3 sequence is 13 residues long. From germline, CDR1 is LNHDA and CDR2 SQIVND (reference sequence). V lost 4 bases and J lost 1, with 7 bases in between.

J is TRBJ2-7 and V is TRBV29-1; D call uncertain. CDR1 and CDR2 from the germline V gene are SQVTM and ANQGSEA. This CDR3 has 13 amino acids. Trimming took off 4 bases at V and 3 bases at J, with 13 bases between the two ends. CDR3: CSVGWSLHYEQYF. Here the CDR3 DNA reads TGCAGCGTTGGGTGGTCGTTACACTACGAGCAGTACTTC.

CDR3 loop: CASRAQGQLSSYEQYF. In DNA form, the CDR3 reads TGTGCCAGCAGGGCGCAGGGACAGCTCTCCTCCTACGAGCAGTACTTC. The rearrangement joins TRBV2 to TRBJ2-7; the match to TRBD1 covers 7 bases. Germline V gene lookup returns CDR1 SNHLY and CDR2 FYNNEI. This CDR3 is built from 16 residues. Trimming at V came to 6 bases and at J to 0 bases, leaving 11 bases not matched to a gene.

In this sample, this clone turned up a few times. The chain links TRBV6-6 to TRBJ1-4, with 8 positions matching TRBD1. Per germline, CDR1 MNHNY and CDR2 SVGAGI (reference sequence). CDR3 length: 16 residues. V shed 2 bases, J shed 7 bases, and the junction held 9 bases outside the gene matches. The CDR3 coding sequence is TGTGCCAGCAGTTACCTTGGACAGGGTAACACTGAAAAACTGTTTTTT. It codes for CASSYLGQGNTEKLFF.

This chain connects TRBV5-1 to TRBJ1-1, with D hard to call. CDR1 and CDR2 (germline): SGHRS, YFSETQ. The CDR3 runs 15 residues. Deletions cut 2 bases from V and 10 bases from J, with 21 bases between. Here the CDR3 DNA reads TGCGCCAGCAGCTTAAAGCAGGATATGGGTGTCGGAGCTTTCTTT. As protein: CASSLKQDMGVGAFF.

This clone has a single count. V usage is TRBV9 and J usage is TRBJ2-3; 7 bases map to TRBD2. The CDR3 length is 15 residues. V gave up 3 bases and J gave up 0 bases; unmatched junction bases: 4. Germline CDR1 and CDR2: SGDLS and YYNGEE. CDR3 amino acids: CASSASGVSTDTQYF. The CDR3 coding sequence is TGTGCCAGCAGCGCGAGCGGGGTTAGCACAGATACGCAGTATTTT.

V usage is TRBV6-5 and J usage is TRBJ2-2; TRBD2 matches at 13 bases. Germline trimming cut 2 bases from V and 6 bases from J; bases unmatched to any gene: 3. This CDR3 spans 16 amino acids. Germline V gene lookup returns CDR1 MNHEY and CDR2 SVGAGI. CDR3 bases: TGTGCCAGCAGTTACAGGACTAGCGGGGGCCCCGGGGAGCTGTTTTTT. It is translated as CASSYRTSGGPGELFF.

In DNA, the CDR3 is TGTGCCAGTTCTCTCGGGGGGCTAACAGATACGCAGTATTTT. This encodes CASSLGGLTDTQYF. The V gene is TRBV6-6, the J gene TRBJ2-3, with D maybe TRBD2 (7 bases). CDR1 and CDR2 from the germline V gene are MNHNY and SVGAGI (reference sequence). CDR3 size: 14 residues. V was pared by 9 bases and J by 3 bases, with 16 bases between.

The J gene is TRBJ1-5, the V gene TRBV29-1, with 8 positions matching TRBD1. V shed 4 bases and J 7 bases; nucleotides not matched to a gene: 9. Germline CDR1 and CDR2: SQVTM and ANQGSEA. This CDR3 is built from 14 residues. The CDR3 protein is CSVGTGSGGQPQHF. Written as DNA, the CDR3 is TGCAGCGTTGGGACAGGGTCTGGGGGCCAGCCCCAGCATTTT.

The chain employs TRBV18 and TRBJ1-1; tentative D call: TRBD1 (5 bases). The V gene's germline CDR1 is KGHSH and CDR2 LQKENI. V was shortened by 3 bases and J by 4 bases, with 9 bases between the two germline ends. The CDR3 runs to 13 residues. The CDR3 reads CASSPDQGTEAFF. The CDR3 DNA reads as TGTGCCAGCTCACCCGACCAGGGCACTGAAGCTTTCTTT.

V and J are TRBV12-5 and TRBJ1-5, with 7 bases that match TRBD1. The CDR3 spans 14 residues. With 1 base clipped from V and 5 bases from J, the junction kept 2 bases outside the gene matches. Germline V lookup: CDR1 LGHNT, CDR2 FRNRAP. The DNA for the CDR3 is TGTGCTAGTGGTTTGGGCAGGGGGGATCAGCCCCAGCATTTT. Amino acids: CASGLGRGDQPQHF.

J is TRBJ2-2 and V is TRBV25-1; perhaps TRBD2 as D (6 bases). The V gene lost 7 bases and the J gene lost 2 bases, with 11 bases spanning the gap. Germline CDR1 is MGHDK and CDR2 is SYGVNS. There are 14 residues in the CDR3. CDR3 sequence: CASTGVPNTGELFF. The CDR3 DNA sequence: TGTGCCAGCACGGGGGTCCCTAACACCGGGGAGCTGTTTTTT.

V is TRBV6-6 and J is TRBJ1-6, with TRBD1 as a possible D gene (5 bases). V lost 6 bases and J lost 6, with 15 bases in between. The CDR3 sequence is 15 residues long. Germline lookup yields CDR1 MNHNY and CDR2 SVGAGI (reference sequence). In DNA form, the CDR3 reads TGTGCCAGCAGCGACCGCGAGACAGCTAATTCACCCCTCCACTTT. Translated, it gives CASSDRETANSPLHF.

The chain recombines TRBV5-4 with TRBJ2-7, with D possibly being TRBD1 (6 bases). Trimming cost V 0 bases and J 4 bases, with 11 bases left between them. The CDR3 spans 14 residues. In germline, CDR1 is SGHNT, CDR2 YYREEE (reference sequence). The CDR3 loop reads CASSLEGGVYEQYF. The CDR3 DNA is TGTGCCAGCAGCTTGGAAGGGGGAGTTTACGAGCAGTACTTC.

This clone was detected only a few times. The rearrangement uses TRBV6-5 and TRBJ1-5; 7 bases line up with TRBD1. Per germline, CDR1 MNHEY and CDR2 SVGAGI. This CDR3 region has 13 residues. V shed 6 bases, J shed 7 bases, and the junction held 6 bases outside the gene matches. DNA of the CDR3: TGTGCCAGCAGCCAGGGACAGAAACAGCCCCAGCATTTT. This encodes CASSQGQKQPQHF.

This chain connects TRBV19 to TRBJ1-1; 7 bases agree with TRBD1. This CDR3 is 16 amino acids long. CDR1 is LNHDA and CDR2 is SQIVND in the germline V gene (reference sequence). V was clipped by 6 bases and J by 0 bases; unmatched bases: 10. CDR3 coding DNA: TGTGCCAGTAGGATCGGACAGGCCATTATGAACACTGAAGCTTTCTTT. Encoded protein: CASRIGQAIMNTEAFF.

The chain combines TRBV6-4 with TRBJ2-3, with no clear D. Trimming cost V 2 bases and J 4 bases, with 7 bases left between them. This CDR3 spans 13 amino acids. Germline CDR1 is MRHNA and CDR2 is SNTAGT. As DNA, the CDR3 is TGTGCCAGCAGTGACGAGTTGGCAGATACGCAGTATTTT. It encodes CASSDELADTQYF.

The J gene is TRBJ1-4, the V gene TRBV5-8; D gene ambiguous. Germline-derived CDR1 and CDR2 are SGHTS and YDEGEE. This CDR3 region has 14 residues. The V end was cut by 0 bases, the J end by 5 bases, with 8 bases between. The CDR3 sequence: CASSLGRVNEKLFF. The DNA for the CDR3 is TGTGCCAGCAGCTTGGGGAGGGTAAATGAAAAACTGTTTTTT.

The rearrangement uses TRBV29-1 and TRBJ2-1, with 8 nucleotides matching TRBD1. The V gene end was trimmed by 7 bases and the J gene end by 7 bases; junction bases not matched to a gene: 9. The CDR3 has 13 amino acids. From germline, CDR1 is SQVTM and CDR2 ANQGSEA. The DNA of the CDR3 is TGCAGCGAGCGACAGGGGAACACAAATGAGCAGTTCTTC. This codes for CSERQGNTNEQFF.

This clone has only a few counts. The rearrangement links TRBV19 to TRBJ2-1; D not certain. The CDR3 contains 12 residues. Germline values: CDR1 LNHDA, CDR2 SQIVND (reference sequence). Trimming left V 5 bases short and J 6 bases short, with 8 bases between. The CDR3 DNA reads TGTGCCAGTAGTGAACGAGGCAATGAGCAGTTCTTC. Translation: CASSERGNEQFF.

CDR3 sequence (DNA): TGCGCCAGCAGCCCGGGGGACAGGGATAATTCACCCCTCCACTTT. Protein product: CASSPGDRDNSPLHF. The gene calls are TRBV5-1 and TRBJ1-6, with 9 bases aligning to TRBD1. The J segment lost 5 bases and the V segment lost 4 bases, leaving 4 bases of the junction unmatched. CDR1 and CDR2 from the germline V gene are SGHRS and YFSETQ. The CDR3 covers 15 residues. Full variable domain (outside the CDR3, taken from reference TRBV5-1 and TRBJ1-6): KAGVTQTPRYLIKTRGQQVTLSCSPISGHRSVSWYQQTPGQGLQFLFEYFSETQRNKGNFPGRFSGRQFSNSRSEMNVSTLELGDSALYLCASSPGDRDNSPLHFGNGTRLTVT.

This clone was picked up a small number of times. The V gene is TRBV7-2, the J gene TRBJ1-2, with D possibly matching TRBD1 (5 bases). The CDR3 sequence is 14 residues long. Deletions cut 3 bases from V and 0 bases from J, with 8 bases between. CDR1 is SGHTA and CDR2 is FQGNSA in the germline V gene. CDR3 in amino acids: CASSFRDTNYGYTF. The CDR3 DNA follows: TGTGCCAGCAGCTTCAGGGATACTAACTATGGCTACACCTTC.

In DNA, the CDR3 is TGTGCCAGCTGCGGGGGGACGGATAATTCACCCCTCCACTTT. It translates to CASCGGTDNSPLHF. This sequence joins TRBV6-5 and TRBJ1-6, with D possibly TRBD1 on 5 matching bases. In germline, CDR1 is MNHEY, CDR2 SVGAGI. V gave up 8 bases and J gave up 5 bases, with 13 bases separating them. This CDR3 region has 14 residues.

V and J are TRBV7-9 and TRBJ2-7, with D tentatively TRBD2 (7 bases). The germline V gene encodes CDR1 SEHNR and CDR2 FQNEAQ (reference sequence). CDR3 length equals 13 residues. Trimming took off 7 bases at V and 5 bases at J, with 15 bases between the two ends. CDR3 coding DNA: TGTGCCAGCATCCGGGGGAGGGGGGACGAGCAGTACTTC. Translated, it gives CASIRGRGDEQYF. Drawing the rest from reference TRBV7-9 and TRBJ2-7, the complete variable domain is DTGVSQNPRHKITKRGQNVTFRCDPISEHNRLYWYRQTLGQGPEFLTYFQNEAQLEKSRLLSDRFSAERPKGSFSTLEIQRTEQGDSAMYLCASIRGRGDEQYFGPGTRLTVT.

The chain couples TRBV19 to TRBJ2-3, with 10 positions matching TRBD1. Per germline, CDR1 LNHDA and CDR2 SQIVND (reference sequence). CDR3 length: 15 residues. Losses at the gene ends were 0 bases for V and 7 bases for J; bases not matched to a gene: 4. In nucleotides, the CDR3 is TGTGCCAGTAGTATAGAGGTGGGACAGGGGCATACGCAGTATTTT. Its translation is CASSIEVGQGHTQYF. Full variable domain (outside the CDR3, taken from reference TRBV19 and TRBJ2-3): DGGITQSPKYLFRKEGQNVTLSCEQNLNHDAMYWYRQDPGQGLRLIYYSQIVNDFQKGDIAEGYSVSREKKESFPLTVTSAQKNPTAFYLCASSIEVGQGHTQYFGPGTRLTVL.